This T cell receptor (beta chain) comes out of a study of Ad26.COV2.S vaccination and SARS-CoV-2 variants. Study-level results: The TCR breadth and depth analyses may have produced an underestimate of total T cell responses.

Only in-frame clones appear in the TCRdb table, and some are missing; sequencing was by immunoSEQ multiplex PCR. The sample has 380,000 or so clones, about four fifths seen once; the top ten hold approximately 7.8%. With regard to this clone: The antigen is undetermined.

Specified treatment: around 19 received Ad26.COV2.S at low or high dose, single or two shots; about 5 received placebo; per-sample allocation not given. Samples analyzed were those drawn on day 63 after the first vaccine or placebo injection. The CDR3 covers 15 residues. Germline loops: CDR1 KGHSH, CDR2 LQKENI. With V trimmed by 3 bases and J by 5 bases, 9 bases remained unmatched. The J gene is TRBJ1-2, the V gene TRBV18, with 7 bases that match TRBD1. The starting material was peripheral blood, obtained in a trial of Ad26.COV2.S vaccine versus placebo. This clonotype was sampled from a person aged 18-60 years who received the Ad26.COV2.S COVID-19 vaccine or a placebo. Here the CDR3 reads CASSPPTGKVYGYTF. The DNA for the CDR3 is TGTGCCAGCTCACCGCCGACAGGGAAGGTATATGGCTACACCTTC.